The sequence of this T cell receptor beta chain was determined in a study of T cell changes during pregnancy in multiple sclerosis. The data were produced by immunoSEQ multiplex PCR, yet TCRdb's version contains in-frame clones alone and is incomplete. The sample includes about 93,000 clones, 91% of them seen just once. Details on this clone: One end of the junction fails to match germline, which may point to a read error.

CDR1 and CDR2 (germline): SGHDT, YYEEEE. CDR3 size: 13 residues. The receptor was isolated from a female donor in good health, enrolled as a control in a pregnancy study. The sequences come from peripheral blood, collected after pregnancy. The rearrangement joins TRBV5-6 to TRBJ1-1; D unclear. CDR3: CASRLAENTEAFF. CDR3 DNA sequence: TGTGCCAGCAGGTTGGCAGAGAACACTGAAGCTTTCTTT.